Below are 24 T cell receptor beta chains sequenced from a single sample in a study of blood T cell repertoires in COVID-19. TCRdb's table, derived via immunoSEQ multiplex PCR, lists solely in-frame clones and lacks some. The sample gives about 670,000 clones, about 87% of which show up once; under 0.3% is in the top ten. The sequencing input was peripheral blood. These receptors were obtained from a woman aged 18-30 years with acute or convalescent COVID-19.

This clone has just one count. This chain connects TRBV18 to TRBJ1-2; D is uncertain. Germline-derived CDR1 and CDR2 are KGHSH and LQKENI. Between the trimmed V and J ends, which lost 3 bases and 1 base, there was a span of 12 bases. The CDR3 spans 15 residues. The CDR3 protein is CASSPNTIYNYGYTF. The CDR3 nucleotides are TGTGCCAGCTCACCGAATACTATTTATAACTATGGCTACACCTTC.

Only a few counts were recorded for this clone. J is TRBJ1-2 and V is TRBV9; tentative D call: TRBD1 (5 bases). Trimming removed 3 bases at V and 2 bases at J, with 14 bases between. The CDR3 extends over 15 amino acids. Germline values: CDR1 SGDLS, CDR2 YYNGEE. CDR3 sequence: CASSGGAGPNYGYTF. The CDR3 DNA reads TGTGCCAGCAGCGGTGGGGCAGGGCCCAACTATGGCTACACCTTC.

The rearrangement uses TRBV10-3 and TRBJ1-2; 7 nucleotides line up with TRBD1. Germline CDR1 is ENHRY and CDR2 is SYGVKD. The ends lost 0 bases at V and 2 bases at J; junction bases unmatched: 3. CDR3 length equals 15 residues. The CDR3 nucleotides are TGTGCCATCAGTGAGTCCGACAGGGTCAACTATGGCTACACCTTC. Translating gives CAISESDRVNYGYTF.

CDR3 coding DNA: TGCGCCAGCAGCCAAGATGCGGGGGGCTATGGCTACACCTTC. Translating gives CASSQDAGGYGYTF. This sequence joins TRBV4-3 and TRBJ1-2; D is possibly TRBD1 (5 bases). Trimming took 0 bases from V and 4 from J, leaving 9 bases between them. The length of the CDR3 is 14 residues. Germline lookup yields CDR1 LGHNA and CDR2 YSLEER.

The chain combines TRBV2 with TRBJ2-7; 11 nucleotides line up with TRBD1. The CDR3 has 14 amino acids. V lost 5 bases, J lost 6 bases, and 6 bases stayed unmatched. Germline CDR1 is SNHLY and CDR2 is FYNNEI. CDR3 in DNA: TGTGCCAGCAGTCGTTGGGACAGGGGGTCCGAGCAGTACTTC. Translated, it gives CASSRWDRGSEQYF.

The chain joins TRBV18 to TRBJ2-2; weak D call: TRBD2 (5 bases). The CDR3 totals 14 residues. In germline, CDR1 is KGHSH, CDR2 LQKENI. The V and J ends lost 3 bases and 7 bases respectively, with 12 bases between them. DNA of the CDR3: TGTGCCAGCTCACCCGACCCCGCGGGCGGGGAGCTGTTTTTT. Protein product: CASSPDPAGGELFF.

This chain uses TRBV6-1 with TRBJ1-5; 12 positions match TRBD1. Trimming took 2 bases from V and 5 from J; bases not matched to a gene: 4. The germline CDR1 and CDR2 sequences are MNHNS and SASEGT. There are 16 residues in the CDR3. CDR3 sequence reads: CASSEPGQGAHQPQHF. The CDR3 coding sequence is TGTGCCAGCAGTGAACCGGGACAGGGGGCTCATCAGCCCCAGCATTTT.

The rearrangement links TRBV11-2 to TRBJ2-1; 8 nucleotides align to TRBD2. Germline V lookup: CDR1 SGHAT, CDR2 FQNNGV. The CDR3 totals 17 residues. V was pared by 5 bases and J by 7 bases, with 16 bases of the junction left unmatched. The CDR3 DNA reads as TGTGCCAGCAGCACCTTAGCCAAGCGGGGGACGGAAAATGAGCAGTTCTTC. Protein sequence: CASSTLAKRGTENEQFF.

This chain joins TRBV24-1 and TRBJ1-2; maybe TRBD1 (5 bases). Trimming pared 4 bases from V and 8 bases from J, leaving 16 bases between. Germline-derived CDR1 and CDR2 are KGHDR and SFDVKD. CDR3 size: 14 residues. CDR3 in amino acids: CATSDRSRGDGYTF. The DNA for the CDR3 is TGTGCCACCAGTGACCGCAGCCGGGGGGACGGCTACACCTTC.

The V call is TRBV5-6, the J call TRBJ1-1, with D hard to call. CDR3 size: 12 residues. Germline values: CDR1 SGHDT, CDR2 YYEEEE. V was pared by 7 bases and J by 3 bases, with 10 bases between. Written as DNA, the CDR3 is TGTGCCAGCCAACTGGGCCACACTGAAGCTTTCTTT. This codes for CASQLGHTEAFF.

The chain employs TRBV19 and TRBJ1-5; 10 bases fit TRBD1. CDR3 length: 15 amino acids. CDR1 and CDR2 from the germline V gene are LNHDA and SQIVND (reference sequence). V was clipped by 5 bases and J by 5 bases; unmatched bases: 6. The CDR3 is CASSARDRGYQPQHF. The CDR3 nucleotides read TGTGCCAGTAGTGCCCGGGACAGGGGTTATCAGCCCCAGCATTTT. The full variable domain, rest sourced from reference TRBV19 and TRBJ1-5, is DGGITQSPKYLFRKEGQNVTLSCEQNLNHDAMYWYRQDPGQGLRLIYYSQIVNDFQKGDIAEGYSVSREKKESFPLTVTSAQKNPTAFYLCASSARDRGYQPQHFGDGTRLSIL.

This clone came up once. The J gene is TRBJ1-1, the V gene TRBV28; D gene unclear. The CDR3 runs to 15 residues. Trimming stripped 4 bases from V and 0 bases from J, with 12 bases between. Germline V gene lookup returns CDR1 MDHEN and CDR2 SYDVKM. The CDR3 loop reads CASSSKIRMNTEAFF. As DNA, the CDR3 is TGTGCCAGCAGTTCAAAGATTAGAATGAACACTGAAGCTTTCTTT.

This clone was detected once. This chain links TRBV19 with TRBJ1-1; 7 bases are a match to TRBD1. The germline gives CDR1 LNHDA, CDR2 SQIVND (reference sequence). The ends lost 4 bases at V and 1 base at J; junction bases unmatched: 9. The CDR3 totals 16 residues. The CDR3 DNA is TGTGCCAGTAGTAGACGTGGGACAGAAAAGAACACTGAAGCTTTCTTT. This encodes CASSRRGTEKNTEAFF.

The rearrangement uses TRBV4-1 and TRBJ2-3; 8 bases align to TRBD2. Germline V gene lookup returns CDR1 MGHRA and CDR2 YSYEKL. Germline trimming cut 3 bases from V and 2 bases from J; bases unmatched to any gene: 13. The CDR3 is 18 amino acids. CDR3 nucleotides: TGCGCCAGCAGCCAGAGACTCGCGGGGGGTACGAACACAGATACGCAGTATTTT. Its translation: CASSQRLAGGTNTDTQYF.

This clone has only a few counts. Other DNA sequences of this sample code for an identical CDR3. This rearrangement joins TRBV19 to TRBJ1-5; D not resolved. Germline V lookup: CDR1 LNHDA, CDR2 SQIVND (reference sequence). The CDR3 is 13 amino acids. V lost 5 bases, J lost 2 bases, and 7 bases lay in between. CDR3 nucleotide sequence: TGTGCCAGTAGTCCTACAGGCAATCAGCCCCAGCATTTT. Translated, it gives CASSPTGNQPQHF.

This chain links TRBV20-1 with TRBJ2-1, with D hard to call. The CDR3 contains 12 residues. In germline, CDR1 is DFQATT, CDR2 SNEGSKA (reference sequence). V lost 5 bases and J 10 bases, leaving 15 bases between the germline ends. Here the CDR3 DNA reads TGCAGTGCTCGTGACGGAGCCCTCGAGCAGTTCTTC. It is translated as CSARDGALEQFF.

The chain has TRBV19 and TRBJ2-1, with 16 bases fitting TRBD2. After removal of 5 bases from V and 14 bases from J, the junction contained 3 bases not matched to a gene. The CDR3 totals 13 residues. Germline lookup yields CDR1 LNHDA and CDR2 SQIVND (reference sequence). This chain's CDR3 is CASSSGLAGGEFF. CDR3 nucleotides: TGTGCCAGTAGTTCGGGACTAGCGGGGGGGGAGTTCTTC.

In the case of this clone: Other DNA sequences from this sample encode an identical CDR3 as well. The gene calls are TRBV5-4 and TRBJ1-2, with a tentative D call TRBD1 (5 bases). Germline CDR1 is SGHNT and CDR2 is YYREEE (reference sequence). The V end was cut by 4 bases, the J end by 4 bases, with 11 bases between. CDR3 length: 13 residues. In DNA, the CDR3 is TGTGCCAGCAGCCCCCGGGGGGGCTATGGCTACACCTTC. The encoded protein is CASSPRGGYGYTF.

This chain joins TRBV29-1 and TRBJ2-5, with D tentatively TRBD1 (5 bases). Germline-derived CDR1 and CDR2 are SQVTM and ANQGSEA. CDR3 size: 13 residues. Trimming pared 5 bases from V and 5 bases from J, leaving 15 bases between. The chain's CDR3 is CSVKRGAPETQYF. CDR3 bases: TGCAGCGTTAAAAGGGGCGCCCCGGAGACCCAGTACTTC.

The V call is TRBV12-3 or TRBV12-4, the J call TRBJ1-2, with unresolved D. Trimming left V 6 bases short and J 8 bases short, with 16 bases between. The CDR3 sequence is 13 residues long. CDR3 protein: CASREGAVPGYTF. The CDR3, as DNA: TGTGCCAGCAGAGAGGGTGCTGTACCGGGCTACACCTTC.

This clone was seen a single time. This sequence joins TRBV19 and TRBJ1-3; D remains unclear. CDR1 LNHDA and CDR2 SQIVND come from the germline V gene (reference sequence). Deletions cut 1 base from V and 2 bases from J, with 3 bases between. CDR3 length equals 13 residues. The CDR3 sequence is CASSIATGNTIYF. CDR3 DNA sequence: TGTGCCAGTAGTATAGCCACTGGAAACACCATATATTTT.

The CDR3 DNA sequence: TGCGCCAGCAGCCCACGACAGACCGGAGAGACCCAGTACTTC. This translates into CASSPRQTGETQYF. The chain has TRBV4-1 and TRBJ2-5; perhaps TRBD1 as D (5 bases). V was pared by 4 bases and J by 4 bases, with 13 bases between. Germline-derived CDR1 and CDR2 are MGHRA and YSYEKL. This CDR3 is built from 14 residues.

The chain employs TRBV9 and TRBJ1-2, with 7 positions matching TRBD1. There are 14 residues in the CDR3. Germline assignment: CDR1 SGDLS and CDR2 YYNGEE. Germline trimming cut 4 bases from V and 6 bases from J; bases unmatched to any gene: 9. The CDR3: CASSPTTGTDGYTF. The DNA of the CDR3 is TGTGCCAGCAGCCCCACGACAGGGACGGATGGCTACACCTTC. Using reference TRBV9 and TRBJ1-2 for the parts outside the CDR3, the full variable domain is DSGVTQTPKHLITATGQRVTLRCSPRSGDLSVYWYQQSLDQGLQFLIQYYNGEERAKGNILERFSAQQFPDLHSELNLSSLELGDSALYFCASSPTTGTDGYTFGSGTRLTVV.

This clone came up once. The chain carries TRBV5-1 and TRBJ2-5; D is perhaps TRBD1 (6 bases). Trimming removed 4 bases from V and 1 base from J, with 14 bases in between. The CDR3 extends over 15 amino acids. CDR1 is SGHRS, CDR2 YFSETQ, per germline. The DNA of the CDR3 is TGCGCCAGCAGCCTACAACAGGGACCCCAAGAGACCCAGTACTTC. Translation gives CASSLQQGPQETQYF. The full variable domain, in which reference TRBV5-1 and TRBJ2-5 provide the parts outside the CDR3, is KAGVTQTPRYLIKTRGQQVTLSCSPISGHRSVSWYQQTPGQGLQFLFEYFSETQRNKGNFPGRFSGRQFSNSRSEMNVSTLELGDSALYLCASSLQQGPQETQYFGPGTRLLVL.